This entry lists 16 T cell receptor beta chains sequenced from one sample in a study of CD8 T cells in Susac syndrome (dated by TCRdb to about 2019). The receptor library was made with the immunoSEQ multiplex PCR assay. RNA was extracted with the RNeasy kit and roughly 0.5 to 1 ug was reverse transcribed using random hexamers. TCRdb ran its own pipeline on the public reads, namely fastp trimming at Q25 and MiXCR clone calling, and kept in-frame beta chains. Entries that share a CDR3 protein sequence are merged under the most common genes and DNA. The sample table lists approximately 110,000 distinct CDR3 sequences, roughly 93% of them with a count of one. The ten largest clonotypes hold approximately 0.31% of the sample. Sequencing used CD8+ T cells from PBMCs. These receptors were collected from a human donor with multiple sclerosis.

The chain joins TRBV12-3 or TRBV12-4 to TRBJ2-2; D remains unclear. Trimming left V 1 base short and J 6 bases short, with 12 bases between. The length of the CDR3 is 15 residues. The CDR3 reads CASSLDGRPPGELFF. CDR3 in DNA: TGTGCCAGCAGTTTAGATGGGCGTCCCCCCGGGGAGCTGTTTTTT.

The CDR3 bases are TGTGCCAGCAGCCCAACGGGGCAGTGGGAGACCCAGTACTTC. Translated: CASSPTGQWETQYF. The chain combines TRBV7-9 with TRBJ2-5, with D perhaps assigned TRBD1 or TRBD2 (5 bases each). Germline CDR1 and CDR2: SEHNR and FQNEAQ (reference sequence). The germline V and J ends were trimmed by 5 bases and 5 bases, with 15 bases remaining between them. The CDR3 runs to 14 residues.

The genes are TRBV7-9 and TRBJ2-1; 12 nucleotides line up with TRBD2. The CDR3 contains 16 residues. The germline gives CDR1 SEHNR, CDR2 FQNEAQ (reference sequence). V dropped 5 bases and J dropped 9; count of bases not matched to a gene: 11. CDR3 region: CASSPEGLAGSREQFF. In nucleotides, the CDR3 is TGTGCCAGCAGCCCAGAAGGACTAGCGGGGTCCCGTGAGCAGTTCTTC.

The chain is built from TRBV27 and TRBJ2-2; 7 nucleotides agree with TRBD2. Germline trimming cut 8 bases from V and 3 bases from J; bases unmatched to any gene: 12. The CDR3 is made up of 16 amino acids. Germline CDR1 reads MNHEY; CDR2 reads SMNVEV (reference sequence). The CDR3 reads CASGFGRRGYTGELFF. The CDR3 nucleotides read TGTGCCAGCGGATTCGGCAGGCGGGGGTACACCGGGGAGCTGTTTTTT.

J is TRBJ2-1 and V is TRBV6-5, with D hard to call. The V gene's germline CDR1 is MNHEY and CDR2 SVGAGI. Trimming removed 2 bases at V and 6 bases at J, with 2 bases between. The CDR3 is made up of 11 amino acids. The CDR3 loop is CASSYRNEQFF. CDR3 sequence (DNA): TGTGCCAGCAGTTACCGCAATGAGCAGTTCTTC.

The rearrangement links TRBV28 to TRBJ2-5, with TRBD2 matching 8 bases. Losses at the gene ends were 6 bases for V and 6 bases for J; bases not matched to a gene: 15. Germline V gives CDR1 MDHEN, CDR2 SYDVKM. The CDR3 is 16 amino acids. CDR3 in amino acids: CASSPPSAGGWKTQYF. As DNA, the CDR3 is TGTGCCAGCAGCCCCCCCTCGGCGGGGGGATGGAAGACCCAGTACTTC. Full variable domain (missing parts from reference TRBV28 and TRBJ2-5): DVKVTQSSRYLVKRTGEKVFLECVQDMDHENMFWYRQDPGLGLRLIYFSYDVKMKEKGDIPEGYSVSREKKERFSLILESASTNQTSMYLCASSPPSAGGWKTQYFGPGTRLLVL.

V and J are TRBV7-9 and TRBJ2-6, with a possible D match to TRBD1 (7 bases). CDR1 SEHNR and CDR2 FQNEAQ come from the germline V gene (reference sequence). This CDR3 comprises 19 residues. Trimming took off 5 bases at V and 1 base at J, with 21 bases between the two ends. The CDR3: CASSAIAGQPTSGANVLTF. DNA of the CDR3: TGTGCCAGCAGCGCGATCGCGGGACAGCCGACGTCTGGGGCCAACGTCCTGACTTTC.

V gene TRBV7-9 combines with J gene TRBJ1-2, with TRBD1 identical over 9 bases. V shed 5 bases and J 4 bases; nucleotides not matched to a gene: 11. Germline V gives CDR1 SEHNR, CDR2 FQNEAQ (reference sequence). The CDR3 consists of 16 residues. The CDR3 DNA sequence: TGTGCCAGCAGCCACCCAGACAGGGGGAACATCTATGGCTACACCTTC. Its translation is CASSHPDRGNIYGYTF.

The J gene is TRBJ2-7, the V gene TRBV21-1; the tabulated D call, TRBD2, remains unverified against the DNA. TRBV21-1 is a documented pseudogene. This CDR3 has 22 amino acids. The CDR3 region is CASSKAHSGQRRRLAIWDEQYV. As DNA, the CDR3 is TGTGCCAGCAGCAAAGCGCATTCCGGACAGCGGAGACGCCTAGCGATCTGGGACGAGCAGTACGTC.

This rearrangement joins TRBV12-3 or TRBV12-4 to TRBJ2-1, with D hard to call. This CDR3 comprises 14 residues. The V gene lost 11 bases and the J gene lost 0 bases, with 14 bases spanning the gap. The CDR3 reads CALRGGHSYNEQFF. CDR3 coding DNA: TGTGCCCTAAGAGGCGGCCACTCCTACAATGAGCAGTTCTTC.

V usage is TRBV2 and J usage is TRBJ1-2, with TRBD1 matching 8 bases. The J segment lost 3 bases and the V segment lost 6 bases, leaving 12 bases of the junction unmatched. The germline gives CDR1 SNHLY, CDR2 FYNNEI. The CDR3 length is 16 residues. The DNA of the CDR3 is TGTGCCAGCAGCGTCTCGACAGGGGCGTACGACTATGGCTACACCTTC. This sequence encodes CASSVSTGAYDYGYTF.

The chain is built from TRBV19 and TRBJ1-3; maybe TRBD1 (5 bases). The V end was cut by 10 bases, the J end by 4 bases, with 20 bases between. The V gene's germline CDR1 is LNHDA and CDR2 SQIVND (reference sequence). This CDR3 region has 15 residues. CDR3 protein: CATRDFPEAGNTIYF. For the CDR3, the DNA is TGTGCCACCCGGGACTTTCCAGAAGCGGGAAACACCATATATTTT.

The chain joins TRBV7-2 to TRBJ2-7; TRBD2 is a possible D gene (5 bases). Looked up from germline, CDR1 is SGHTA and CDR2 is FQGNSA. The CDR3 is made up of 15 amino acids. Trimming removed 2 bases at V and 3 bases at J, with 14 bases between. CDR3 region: CASSLNLAPGYEQYV. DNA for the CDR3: TGTGCCAGCAGCTTAAACCTAGCCCCAGGCTACGAGCAGTACGTC.

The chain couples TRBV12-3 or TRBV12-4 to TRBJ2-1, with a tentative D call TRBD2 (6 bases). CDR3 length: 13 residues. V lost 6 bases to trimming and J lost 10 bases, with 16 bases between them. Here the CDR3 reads CASSPLSGTEQFF. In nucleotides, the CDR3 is TGTGCCAGCAGCCCCCTTAGCGGCACAGAGCAGTTCTTC.

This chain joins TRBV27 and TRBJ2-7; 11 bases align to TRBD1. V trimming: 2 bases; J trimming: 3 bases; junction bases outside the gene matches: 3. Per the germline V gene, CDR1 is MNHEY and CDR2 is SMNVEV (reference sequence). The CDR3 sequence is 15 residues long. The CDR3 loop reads CASSLRTGGFYEQYV. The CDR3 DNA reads TGTGCCAGCAGTTTACGGACAGGGGGCTTCTACGAGCAGTACGTC.

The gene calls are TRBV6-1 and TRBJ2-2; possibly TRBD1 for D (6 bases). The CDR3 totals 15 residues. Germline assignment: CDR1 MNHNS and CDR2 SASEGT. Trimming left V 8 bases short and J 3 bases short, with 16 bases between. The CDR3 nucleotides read TGTGCCAGCGGGGGCACCGAAGAGGACACCGGGGAGCTGTTTTTT. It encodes CASGGTEEDTGELFF.